These 26 T cell receptor beta chains originate from one sample sequenced in a study of blood T cell repertoires in COVID-19. The repertoire was sequenced with immunoSEQ multiplex PCR; TCRdb's copy has only in-frame clones and lacks some. This sample has around 100,000 clones, with 88% found just once. Sequenced: peripheral blood. These receptors all stem from a human donor in a cohort sampled during active COVID-19.

The chain uses TRBV6-2 or TRBV6-3 and TRBJ1-6; no clear D. Germline V gives CDR1 MNHEY, CDR2 SVGEGT. CDR3 length: 19 amino acids. V dropped 0 bases and J dropped 0 bases, with 15 bases sitting between them. The CDR3: CASSYSASGRSSYNSPLHF. The CDR3 DNA is TGTGCCAGCAGTTACTCGGCGTCGGGAAGGAGCTCCTATAATTCACCCCTCCACTTT.

This clone was detected only a few times. The chain recombines TRBV4-2 with TRBJ1-1, with TRBD1 as a possible D gene (5 bases). Trimming pared 5 bases from V and 1 base from J, leaving 14 bases between. The CDR3 length is 15 residues. Germline lookup yields CDR1 LGHNA and CDR2 YNFKEQ. The CDR3, as DNA: TGTGCCAGCAGCGCAGCGCCGGGGGAGAACACTGAAGCTTTCTTT. Amino acid sequence: CASSAAPGENTEAFF.

This clone appeared a few times. The chain has TRBV28 and TRBJ2-4; 7 bases fit TRBD1. Germline trimming cut 5 bases from V and 5 bases from J; bases unmatched to any gene: 15. Germline lookup yields CDR1 MDHEN and CDR2 SYDVKM. This CDR3 is 17 amino acids long. The CDR3 region is CASSPFWGQKAENIQYF. For the CDR3, the DNA is TGTGCCAGCAGTCCCTTTTGGGGACAGAAAGCTGAAAACATTCAGTACTTC.

The chain carries TRBV9 and TRBJ2-7, with D perhaps TRBD1 (5 bases). CDR1 SGDLS and CDR2 YYNGEE come from the germline V gene. V lost 4 bases to trimming and J lost 3 bases, with 14 bases between them. The CDR3 spans 14 residues. The CDR3 coding sequence is TGTGCCAGCAGCACACAGGACCCCGGCTACGAGCAGTACTTC. Protein: CASSTQDPGYEQYF.

The V call is TRBV6-6, the J call TRBJ1-6; 9 positions match TRBD1. There are 15 residues in the CDR3. V was clipped by 4 bases and J by 7 bases; unmatched bases: 5. The germline gives CDR1 MNHNY, CDR2 SVGAGI (reference sequence). The CDR3, as DNA: TGTGCCAGCAGTTTAATGGGACAGGGAAATTCACCCCTCCACTTT. It is translated as CASSLMGQGNSPLHF.

This chain joins TRBV2 and TRBJ2-3, with TRBD2 matching over 11 bases. Germline CDR1 reads SNHLY; CDR2 reads FYNNEI. This CDR3 has 15 amino acids. J gave up 5 bases and V 6 bases, and 7 bases lay outside the gene matches. In nucleotides, the CDR3 is TGTGCCAGCAGCCCTAGGACTAGCGGGCAAGATACGCAGTATTTT. This encodes CASSPRTSGQDTQYF.

This clone has only one observation. The chain links TRBV30 to TRBJ2-1; 7 bases match TRBD1. Trimming at V came to 1 base and at J to 12 bases, leaving 6 bases not matched to a gene. The CDR3 has 12 amino acids. Germline assignment: CDR1 GTSNPN and CDR2 SVGIG (reference sequence). CDR3 amino acids: CAWSENRGWQFF. DNA for the CDR3: TGTGCCTGGAGTGAGAACAGGGGTTGGCAGTTCTTC.

This chain links TRBV2 with TRBJ1-6; weak D call: TRBD1 (5 bases). V dropped 4 bases and J dropped 11 bases, with 15 bases sitting between them. The CDR3 is 14 residues long. Germline-derived CDR1 and CDR2 are SNHLY and FYNNEI. Here the CDR3 reads CASSVGQGFTPLHF. DNA for the CDR3: TGTGCCAGCAGTGTCGGTCAGGGTTTCACACCCCTCCACTTT.

This clone was seen once. V and J are TRBV4-1 and TRBJ2-3; possible D gene TRBD2, 5 bases. The V and J ends lost 0 bases and 0 bases respectively, with 10 bases between them. This CDR3 contains 16 residues. Looked up from germline, CDR1 is MGHRA and CDR2 is YSYEKL. The CDR3 sequence is CASSQESSPSTDTQYF. CDR3 nucleotides: TGCGCCAGCAGCCAAGAATCTAGCCCGAGCACAGATACGCAGTATTTT.

The chain recombines TRBV28 with TRBJ1-1, with TRBD1 matching over 7 bases. Germline V gene lookup returns CDR1 MDHEN and CDR2 SYDVKM. V shed 2 bases, J shed 11 bases, and the junction held 11 bases outside the gene matches. This CDR3 comprises 14 residues. The CDR3 nucleotides are TGTGCCAGCAGTTTAGACAGGGTTCTTCTGTGGGCTTTCTTT. It specifies CASSLDRVLLWAFF.

The rearrangement links TRBV7-2 to TRBJ2-3; TRBD2 might be the D (6 bases). The length of the CDR3 is 14 residues. Trimming took off 4 bases at V and 2 bases at J, with 10 bases between the two ends. Per the germline V gene, CDR1 is SGHTA and CDR2 is FQGNSA. CDR3 DNA sequence: TGTGCCAGCAGCTATGCGGGGCCCACAGATACGCAGTATTTT. Translating gives CASSYAGPTDTQYF.

This rearrangement joins TRBV11-2 to TRBJ1-1; weak D call: TRBD1 (5 bases). The V gene's germline CDR1 is SGHAT and CDR2 FQNNGV. The CDR3 length is 14 residues. V gave up 5 bases and J gave up 4 bases, with 14 bases separating them. CDR3 sequence: CASSAYAGGTEAFF. CDR3 DNA: TGTGCCAGCAGCGCCTATGCGGGGGGCACTGAAGCTTTCTTT.

This rearrangement joins TRBV6-2 or TRBV6-3 to TRBJ1-1; the D is unclear. V was clipped by 0 bases and J by 3 bases, with 23 bases between them. Germline values: CDR1 MNHEY, CDR2 SVGEGT. The CDR3 spans 19 residues. The CDR3 DNA follows: TGTGCCAGCAGTTACTCGATCTTTGAAGGGAGAGGAGCATACACTGAAGCTTTCTTT. It encodes CASSYSIFEGRGAYTEAFF.

V is TRBV6-1 and J is TRBJ2-3, with 7 bases identical to TRBD2. The CDR3 has 14 amino acids. The trim removed 2 bases at V and 4 bases at J, leaving 3 bases unmatched. Germline V CDR1 and CDR2: MNHNS, SASEGT. The CDR3 region is CASSERGVADTQYF. The CDR3 DNA follows: TGTGCCAGCAGTGAACGGGGGGTGGCAGATACGCAGTATTTT.

The V gene is TRBV5-4, the J gene TRBJ2-3; 7 bases are shared with TRBD2. CDR3 length equals 16 residues. CDR1 and CDR2 from the germline V gene are SGHNT and YYREEE (reference sequence). V shed 4 bases and J 1 base; nucleotides not matched to a gene: 9. The CDR3 coding sequence is TGTGCCAGCAGCGATCCGACCCTAGCGGGCACAGATACGCAGTATTTT. It is translated as CASSDPTLAGTDTQYF.

The rearrangement links TRBV6-6 to TRBJ2-2; 9 positions agree with TRBD1. The CDR3 length is 15 residues. Germline values: CDR1 MNHNY, CDR2 SVGAGI (reference sequence). With 6 bases clipped from V and 4 bases from J, the junction kept 6 bases outside the gene matches. The DNA of the CDR3 is TGTGCCAGCAGCACAGACAGGGGGTTCACCGGGGAGCTGTTTTTT. This gives the protein CASSTDRGFTGELFF.

V gene TRBV5-4 combines with J gene TRBJ2-1; 9 bases fit TRBD2. This CDR3 has 16 amino acids. CDR1 is SGHNT, CDR2 YYREEE, per germline (reference sequence). The V gene end was trimmed by 3 bases and the J gene end by 7 bases; junction bases not matched to a gene: 11. CDR3 bases: TGTGCCAGCAGCTATCCCCTAGGGCGGGAGGGAAATGAGCAGTTCTTC. It yields the protein CASSYPLGREGNEQFF. The whole variable domain, filled in from reference TRBV5-4 and TRBJ2-1, reads ETGVTQSPTHLIKTRGQQVTLRCSSQSGHNTVSWYQQALGQGPQFIFQYYREEENGRGNFPPRFSGLQFPNYSSELNVNALELDDSALYLCASSYPLGREGNEQFFGPGTRLTVL.

The genes are TRBV6-5 and TRBJ1-6; 7 bases fit TRBD1. CDR3 size: 13 residues. The germline V gene encodes CDR1 MNHEY and CDR2 SVGAGI. The J segment lost 10 bases and the V segment lost 10 bases, leaving 10 bases of the junction unmatched. In DNA, the CDR3 is TGTGCCACGACTACAGGGGTCGGGTCACCCCTCCACTTT. Translated, it gives CATTTGVGSPLHF.

This sequence joins TRBV7-2 and TRBJ2-3; 8 nucleotides agree with TRBD2. The CDR3 is made up of 16 amino acids. The V gene's germline CDR1 is SGHTA and CDR2 FQGNSA. V lost 6 bases to trimming and J lost 5 bases; unmatched junction nucleotides: 13. This CDR3 reads CASSQEAGAVGDTQYF. CDR3 nucleotides: TGTGCCAGCAGTCAGGAAGCGGGAGCCGTGGGAGATACGCAGTATTTT.

The rearrangement joins TRBV6-5 to TRBJ1-2, with D unresolved. The CDR3 sequence is 13 residues long. Germline CDR1 MNHEY, CDR2 SVGAGI. Deletions cut 4 bases from V and 1 base from J, with 7 bases between. The CDR3 here is CASSFRSNYGYTF. The CDR3 coding sequence is TGTGCCAGCAGTTTTAGGAGTAACTATGGCTACACCTTC.

J is TRBJ1-5 and V is TRBV19; 7 positions match TRBD1. CDR3 length: 15 residues. V shed 6 bases and J 3 bases; nucleotides not matched to a gene: 8. In germline, CDR1 is LNHDA, CDR2 SQIVND (reference sequence). For the CDR3, the DNA is TGTGCCAGTAGCATACAGGGGAGGGCCAATCAGCCCCAGCATTTT. This sequence encodes CASSIQGRANQPQHF.

The V call is TRBV21-1, the J call TRBJ2-3; the table gives TRBD2 as D, unverified against the DNA. TRBV21-1 counts as a pseudogene. CDR3 length equals 17 residues. The CDR3 here is CASSKRAGVGFTDTQYF. For the CDR3, the DNA is TGTGCCAGCAGCAAACGAGCGGGAGTGGGGTTCACAGATACGCAGTATTTT.

The chain carries TRBV7-8 and TRBJ1-5; unclear D gene. The V gene's germline CDR1 is SGHVS and CDR2 FQNEAQ. The CDR3 spans 13 residues. V was trimmed by 5 bases and J by 5 bases, leaving 10 bases between them. In DNA, the CDR3 is TGTGCCAGCAGCCGGTCAGCGCATCAGCCCCAGCATTTT. Its translation: CASSRSAHQPQHF.

The chain employs TRBV7-9 and TRBJ1-5, with 7 bases identical to TRBD1. The CDR3 loop spans 12 amino acids. The V gene's germline CDR1 is SEHNR and CDR2 FQNEAQ (reference sequence). J gave up 5 bases and V 5 bases, and 0 bases lay outside the gene matches. The CDR3 DNA sequence: TGTGCCAGCAGCACAGGGGATCAGCCCCAGCATTTT. Its translation: CASSTGDQPQHF.

The chain's CDR3 is CATSDSGSLVETQYF. Here the CDR3 DNA reads TGTGCCACCAGTGATTCTGGGTCCCTAGTCGAGACCCAGTACTTC. The V and J genes are TRBV24-1 and TRBJ2-5; D ambiguous. Looked up from germline, CDR1 is KGHDR and CDR2 is SFDVKD. This CDR3 region has 15 residues. V lost 2 bases, J lost 5 bases, and 14 bases lay in between.

This chain links TRBV6-5 with TRBJ1-2; D might be TRBD1 (5 bases). Trimming removed 6 bases from V and 8 bases from J, with 13 bases in between. Germline-derived CDR1 and CDR2 are MNHEY and SVGAGI. The length of the CDR3 is 12 residues. The CDR3 protein is CASRAPTDGYTF. CDR3 coding DNA: TGTGCCAGCAGAGCCCCGACAGACGGCTACACCTTC.